The clone carrying this T cell receptor beta chain has a count of ten or more. As yet, its antigen is unknown. The cDNA was produced through 5'RACE with 10-nucleotide random UMIs. Each CDR3 protein gets one entry after TCRdb re-called the 5' RACE reads with MiXCR. This table holds under 90,000 distinct CDR3 sequences, roughly 10% found once. The CDR3 spans 18 residues. Trimming pared 0 bases from V and 4 bases from J, leaving 21 bases between. The germline gives CDR1 ENHRY, CDR2 SYGVKD. Time point meaning: longitudinal time-point 1 (baseline). This sample was taken from a study of neurological immune-mediated disorders. Findings of the study overall: None of the CDR3 amino acid sequences in expanded clones turned up in more than one subject, which points to private repertoires in all groups.

This rearrangement joins TRBV10-3 to TRBJ2-5, with D perhaps TRBD2 (5 bases). This sequence was found in a man under 40 in good health. What was sequenced was PBMCs. The CDR3 protein is CAISESGGTAAGRETQYF. Written as DNA, the CDR3 is TGTGCCATCAGTGAGTCGGGCGGTACAGCGGCGGGTAGAGAGACCCAGTACTTC.